This T cell receptor (beta chain) originates from a study of OX40 agonist ivuxolimab in advanced cancers. CDR1 and CDR2 (germline): SGHTA, FQGNSA. V lost 4 bases to trimming and J lost 4 bases, with 11 bases between them. The CDR3 loop spans 14 amino acids. A note on this clone: Its target is unknown.

TCRdb's copy holds only in-frame clones and misses some; the assay was immunoSEQ multiplex PCR. The table includes about 70,000 clones, about three quarters detected once. Study-level results: The mean number of expanded clones was higher in CD8+ T cells than in CD4+. At 0.1 to 3.0 mg/kg and by week 6, CD4+ and CD8+ T cells in the blood had expanded clonally.

The TCR originated in an adult with an advanced solid tumor such as melanoma, head and neck, liver or kidney cancer. The sequencing used CD4+ or CD8+ T cells sorted from blood, collected in a trial of the OX40 agonist ivuxolimab. This chain uses TRBV7-2 with TRBJ2-1; D possibly uses TRBD1 or TRBD2 (5 bases each). The CDR3 is CASSSGRIYNEQFF. DNA for the CDR3: TGTGCCAGCAGCTCGGGACGGATTTACAATGAGCAGTTCTTC.